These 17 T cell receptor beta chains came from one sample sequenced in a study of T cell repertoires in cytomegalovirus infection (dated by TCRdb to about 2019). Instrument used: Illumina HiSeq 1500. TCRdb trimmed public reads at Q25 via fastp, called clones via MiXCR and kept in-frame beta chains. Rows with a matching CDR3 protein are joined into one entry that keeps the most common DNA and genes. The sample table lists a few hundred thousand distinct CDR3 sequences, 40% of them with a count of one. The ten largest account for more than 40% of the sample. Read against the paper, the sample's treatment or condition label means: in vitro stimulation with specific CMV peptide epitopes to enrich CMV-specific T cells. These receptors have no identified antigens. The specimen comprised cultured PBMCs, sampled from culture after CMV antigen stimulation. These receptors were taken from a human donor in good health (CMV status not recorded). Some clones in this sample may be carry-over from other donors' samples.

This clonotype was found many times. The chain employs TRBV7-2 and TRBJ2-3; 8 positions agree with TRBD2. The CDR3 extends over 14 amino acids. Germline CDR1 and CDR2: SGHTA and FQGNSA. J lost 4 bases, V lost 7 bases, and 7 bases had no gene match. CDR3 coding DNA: TGTGCCAGCACCCAACTAGCGGCCGCAGATACGCAGTATTTT. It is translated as CASTQLAAADTQYF.

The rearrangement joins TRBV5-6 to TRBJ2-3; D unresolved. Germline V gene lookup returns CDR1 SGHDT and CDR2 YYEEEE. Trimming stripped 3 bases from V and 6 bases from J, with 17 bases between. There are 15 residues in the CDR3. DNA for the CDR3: TGTGCCAGCAGCTCCAGTCCGGATCAGTTGGATACGCAGTATTTT. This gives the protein CASSSSPDQLDTQYF.

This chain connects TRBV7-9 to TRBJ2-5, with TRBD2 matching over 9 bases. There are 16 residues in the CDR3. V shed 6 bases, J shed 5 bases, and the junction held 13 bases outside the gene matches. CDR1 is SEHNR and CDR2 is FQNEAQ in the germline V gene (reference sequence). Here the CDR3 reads CASSLIAGGKRETQYF. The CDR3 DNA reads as TGTGCCAGCAGTTTAATCGCGGGAGGGAAGAGGGAGACCCAGTACTTC.

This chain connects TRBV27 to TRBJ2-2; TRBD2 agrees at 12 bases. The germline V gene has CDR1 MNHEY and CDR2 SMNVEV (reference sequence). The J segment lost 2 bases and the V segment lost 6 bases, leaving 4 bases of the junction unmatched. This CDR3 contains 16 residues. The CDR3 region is CASSWGLAGNTGELFF. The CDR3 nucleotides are TGTGCCAGCAGCTGGGGACTAGCGGGCAACACCGGGGAGCTGTTTTTT.

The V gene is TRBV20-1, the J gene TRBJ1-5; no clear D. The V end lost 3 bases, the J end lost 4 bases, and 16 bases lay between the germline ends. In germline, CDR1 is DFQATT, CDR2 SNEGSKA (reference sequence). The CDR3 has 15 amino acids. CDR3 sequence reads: CSARRGNGGNQPQHF. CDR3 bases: TGCAGTGCTAGGAGAGGTAACGGAGGTAATCAGCCCCAGCATTTT.

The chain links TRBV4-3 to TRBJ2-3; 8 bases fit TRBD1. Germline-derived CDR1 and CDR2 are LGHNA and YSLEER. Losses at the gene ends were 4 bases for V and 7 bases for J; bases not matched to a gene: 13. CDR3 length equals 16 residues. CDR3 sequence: CASSRKTGTGWNTQYF. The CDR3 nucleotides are TGCGCCAGCAGCCGTAAAACCGGGACAGGATGGAATACGCAGTATTTT.

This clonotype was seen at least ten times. The DNA of the CDR3 is TGTGCCAGCAGCTTAGTAGGGACTCTTATTAGCACAGATACGCAGTATTTT. Translated, it gives CASSLVGTLISTDTQYF. The gene calls are TRBV7-2 and TRBJ2-3; possible D gene TRBD2, 6 bases. The germline V and J ends were trimmed by 1 base and 0 bases, with 14 bases remaining between them. The CDR3 covers 17 residues. Per the germline V gene, CDR1 is SGHTA and CDR2 is FQGNSA. Using reference TRBV7-2 and TRBJ2-3 for the parts outside the CDR3, the full variable domain is GAGVSQSPSNKVTEKGKDVELRCDPISGHTALYWYRQSLGQGLEFLIYFQGNSAPDKSGLPSDRFSAERTGGSVSTLTIQRTQQEDSAVYLCASSLVGTLISTDTQYFGPGTRLTVL.

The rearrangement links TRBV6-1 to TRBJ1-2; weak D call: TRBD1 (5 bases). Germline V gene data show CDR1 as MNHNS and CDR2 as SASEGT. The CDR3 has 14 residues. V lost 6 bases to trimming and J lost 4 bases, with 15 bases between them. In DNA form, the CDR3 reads TGTGCCAGCAGCGAACCCCGGACAAGCTATGGCTACACCTTC. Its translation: CASSEPRTSYGYTF.

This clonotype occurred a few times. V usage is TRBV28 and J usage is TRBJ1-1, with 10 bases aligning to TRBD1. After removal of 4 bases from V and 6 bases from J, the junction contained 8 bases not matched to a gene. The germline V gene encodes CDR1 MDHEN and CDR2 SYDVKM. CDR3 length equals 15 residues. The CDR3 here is CASSSPGQGTAEAFF. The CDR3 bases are TGTGCCAGCAGTTCCCCGGGACAGGGGACCGCTGAAGCTTTCTTT. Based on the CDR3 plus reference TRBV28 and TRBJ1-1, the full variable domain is DVKVTQSSRYLVKRTGEKVFLECVQDMDHENMFWYRQDPGLGLRLIYFSYDVKMKEKGDIPEGYSVSREKKERFSLILESASTNQTSMYLCASSSPGQGTAEAFFGQGTRLTVV.

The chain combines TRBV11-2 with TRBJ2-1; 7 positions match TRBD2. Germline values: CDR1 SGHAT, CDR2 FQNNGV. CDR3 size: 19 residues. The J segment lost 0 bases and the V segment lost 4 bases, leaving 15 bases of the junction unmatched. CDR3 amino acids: CASSYRIAGLTFSYNEQFF. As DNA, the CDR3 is TGTGCCAGCAGCTACAGAATAGCGGGCTTGACTTTCTCCTACAATGAGCAGTTCTTC.

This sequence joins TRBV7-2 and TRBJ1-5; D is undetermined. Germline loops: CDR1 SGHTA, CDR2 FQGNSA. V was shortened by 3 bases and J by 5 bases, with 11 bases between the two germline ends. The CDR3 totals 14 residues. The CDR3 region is CASSFRGRDQPQHF. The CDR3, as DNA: TGTGCCAGCAGCTTCCGTGGCAGAGATCAGCCCCAGCATTTT.

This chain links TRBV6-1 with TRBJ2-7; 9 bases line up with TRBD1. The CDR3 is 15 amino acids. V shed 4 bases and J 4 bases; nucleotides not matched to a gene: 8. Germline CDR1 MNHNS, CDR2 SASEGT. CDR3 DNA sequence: TGTGCCAGCAGTGGATGGACAGGGGAGTTGTACGAGCAGTACTTC. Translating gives CASSGWTGELYEQYF.

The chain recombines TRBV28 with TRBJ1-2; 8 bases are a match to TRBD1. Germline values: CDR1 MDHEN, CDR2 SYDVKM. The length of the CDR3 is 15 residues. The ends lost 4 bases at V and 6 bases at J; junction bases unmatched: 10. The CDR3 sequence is CASSSTGQVEDGYTF. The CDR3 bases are TGTGCCAGCAGTTCGACGGGACAGGTCGAAGATGGCTACACCTTC.

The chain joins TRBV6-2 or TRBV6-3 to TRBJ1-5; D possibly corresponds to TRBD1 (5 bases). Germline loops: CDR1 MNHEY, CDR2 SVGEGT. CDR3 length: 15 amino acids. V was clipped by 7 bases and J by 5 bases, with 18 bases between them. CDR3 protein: CASTNRGRGDQPQHF. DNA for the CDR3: TGTGCCAGCACTAACCGGGGGAGAGGGGATCAGCCCCAGCATTTT.

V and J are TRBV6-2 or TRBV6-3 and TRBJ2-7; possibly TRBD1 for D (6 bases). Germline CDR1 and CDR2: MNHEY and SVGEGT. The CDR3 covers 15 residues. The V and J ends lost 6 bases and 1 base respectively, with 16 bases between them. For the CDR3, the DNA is TGTGCCAGCAGCCCAGAGCCTCAGGGGTCCTACGAGCAGTACTTC. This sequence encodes CASSPEPQGSYEQYF.

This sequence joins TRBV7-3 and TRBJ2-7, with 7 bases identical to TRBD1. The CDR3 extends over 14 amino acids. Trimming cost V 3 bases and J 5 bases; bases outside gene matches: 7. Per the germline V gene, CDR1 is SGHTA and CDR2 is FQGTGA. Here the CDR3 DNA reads TGTGCCAGCAGCTTGACAGGGACATCCCACGAGCAGTACTTC. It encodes CASSLTGTSHEQYF.

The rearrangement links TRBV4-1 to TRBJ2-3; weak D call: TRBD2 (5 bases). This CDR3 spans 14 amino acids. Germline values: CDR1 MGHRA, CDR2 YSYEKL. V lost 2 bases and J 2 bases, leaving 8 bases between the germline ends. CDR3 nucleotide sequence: TGCGCCAGCAGCCAACGACTAAACACAGATACGCAGTATTTT. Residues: CASSQRLNTDTQYF.